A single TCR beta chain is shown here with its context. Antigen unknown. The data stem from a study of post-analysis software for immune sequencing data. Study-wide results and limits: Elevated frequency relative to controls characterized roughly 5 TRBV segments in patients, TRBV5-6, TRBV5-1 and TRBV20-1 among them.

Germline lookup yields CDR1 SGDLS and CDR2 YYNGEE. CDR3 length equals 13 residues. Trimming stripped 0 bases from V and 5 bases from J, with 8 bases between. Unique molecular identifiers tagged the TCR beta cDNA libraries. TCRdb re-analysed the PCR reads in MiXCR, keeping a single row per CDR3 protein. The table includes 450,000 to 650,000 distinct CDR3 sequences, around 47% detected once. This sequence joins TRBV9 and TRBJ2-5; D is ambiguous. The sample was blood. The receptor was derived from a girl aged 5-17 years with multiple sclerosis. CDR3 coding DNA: TGTGCCAGCAGCGTAGACCCCCCGGAGACCCAGTACTTC. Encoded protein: CASSVDPPETQYF.